The sequence of this T cell receptor (beta chain) was determined in a study of PD-1 blockade in classical Hodgkin lymphoma. Every one of the patients relapsed after autologous stem cell transplantation (brentuximab vedotin exposure was variable). Libraries were prepared by immunoSEQ multiplex PCR; TCRdb keeps only in-frame clonotypes and omits some of them. The sample contains more than 55,000 clones, 88% of which appear only once. Details on this clone: Antigen unknown.

Study results and limitations: A reduction in baseline TCR diversity was reportedly seen in newly diagnosed patients relative to healthy donors.

V was pared by 4 bases and J by 3 bases, with 15 bases of the junction left unmatched. Germline V gene data show CDR1 as SNHLY and CDR2 as FYNNEI. The CDR3 is 18 residues long. V is TRBV2 and J is TRBJ2-7; 10 bases are a match to TRBD2. The sample consisted of peripheral blood mononuclear cells (PBMCs), taken before the second cycle of nivolumab. The receptor's source is a human donor with classical Hodgkin lymphoma. The CDR3 spells CASSAGLADRRGVYEQYF. The CDR3 coding sequence is TGTGCCAGCAGTGCTGGACTAGCGGATCGTAGGGGGGTCTACGAGCAGTACTTC.